This TCR beta chain emerged from a study of long-term antiretroviral therapy in people with HIV. Running of the v3.0 immunoSEQ assay took place at survey level. Generated by immunoSEQ multiplex PCR, the TCRdb table keeps only in-frame clones and is missing some. The table includes around 25,000 clones, roughly 77% detected once. This CDR3 comprises 16 residues. Germline CDR1 reads SEHNR; CDR2 reads FQNEAQ (reference sequence). After removal of 5 bases from V and 0 bases from J, the junction contained 4 bases not matched to a gene. This specimen consisted of unsorted PBMCs, obtained 4.4 years after starting antiretroviral therapy. The chain carries TRBV7-9 and TRBJ1-4; 9 positions agree with TRBD1. The clonotype comes from a man aged 25 to 40 with HIV. As DNA, the CDR3 is TGTGCCAGCAGCGCAACAGGGGGCCCAACTAATGAAAAACTGTTTTTT. It encodes CASSATGGPTNEKLFF.